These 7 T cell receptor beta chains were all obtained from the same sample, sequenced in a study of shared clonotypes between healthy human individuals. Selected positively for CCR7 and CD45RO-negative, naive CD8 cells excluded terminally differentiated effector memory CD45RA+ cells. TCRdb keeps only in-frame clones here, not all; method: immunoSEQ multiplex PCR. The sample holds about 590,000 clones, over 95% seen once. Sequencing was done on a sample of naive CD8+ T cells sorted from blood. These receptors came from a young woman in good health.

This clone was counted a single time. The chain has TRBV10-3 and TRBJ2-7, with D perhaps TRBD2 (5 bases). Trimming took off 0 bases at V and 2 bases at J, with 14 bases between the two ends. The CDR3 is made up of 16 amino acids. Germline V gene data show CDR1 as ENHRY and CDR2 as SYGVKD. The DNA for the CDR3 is TGTGCCATCAGTGAGTCGGTAGGGCGGGCAACCTACGAGCAGTACTTC. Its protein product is CAISESVGRATYEQYF.

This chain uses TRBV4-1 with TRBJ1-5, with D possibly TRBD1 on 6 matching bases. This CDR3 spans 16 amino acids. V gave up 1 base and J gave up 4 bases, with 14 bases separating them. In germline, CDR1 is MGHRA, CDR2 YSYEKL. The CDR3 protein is CASSQVGGLGNQPQHF. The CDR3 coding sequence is TGCGCCAGCAGCCAAGTTGGGGGGCTCGGGAATCAGCCCCAGCATTTT.

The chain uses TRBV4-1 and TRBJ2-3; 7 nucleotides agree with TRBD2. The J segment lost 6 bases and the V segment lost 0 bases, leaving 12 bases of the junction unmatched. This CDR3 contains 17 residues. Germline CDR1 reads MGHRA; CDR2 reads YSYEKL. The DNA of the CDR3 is TGCGCCAGCAGCCAAGATCCAGTGGCGGGAGAGTCGGATACGCAGTATTTT. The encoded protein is CASSQDPVAGESDTQYF.

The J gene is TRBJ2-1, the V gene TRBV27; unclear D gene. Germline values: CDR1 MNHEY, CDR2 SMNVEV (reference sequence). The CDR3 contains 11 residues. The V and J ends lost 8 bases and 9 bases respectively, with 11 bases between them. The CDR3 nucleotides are TGTGCCAGCTCCCGGGTCGGTGAGCAGTTCTTC. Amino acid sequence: CASSRVGEQFF.

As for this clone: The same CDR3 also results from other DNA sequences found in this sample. In DNA, the CDR3 is TGTGCCAGCAGACGGACTAGCCAAGAGACCCAGTACTTC. It codes for CASRRTSQETQYF. V is TRBV2 and J is TRBJ2-5; 7 nucleotides align to TRBD2. With V trimmed by 6 bases and J by 1 base, 2 bases remained unmatched. The V gene's germline CDR1 is SNHLY and CDR2 FYNNEI. This CDR3 contains 13 residues.

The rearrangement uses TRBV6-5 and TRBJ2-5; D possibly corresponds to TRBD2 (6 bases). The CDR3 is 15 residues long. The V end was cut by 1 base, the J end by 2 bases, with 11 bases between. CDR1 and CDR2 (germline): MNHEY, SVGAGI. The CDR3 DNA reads TGTGCCAGCAGTTACTACGGGAGCCGGCAAGAGACCCAGTACTTC. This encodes CASSYYGSRQETQYF.

The CDR3 coding sequence is TGTGCCAGCAGTCCTTCGACAGGGGAAATGAACACTGAAGCTTTCTTT. This sequence encodes CASSPSTGEMNTEAFF. The V gene is TRBV27, the J gene TRBJ1-1, with TRBD1 matching over 8 bases. The junction had 8 bases not matched to a gene; V was cut back by 5 bases and J by 0 bases. The CDR3 has 16 residues. From germline, CDR1 is MNHEY and CDR2 SMNVEV (reference sequence).